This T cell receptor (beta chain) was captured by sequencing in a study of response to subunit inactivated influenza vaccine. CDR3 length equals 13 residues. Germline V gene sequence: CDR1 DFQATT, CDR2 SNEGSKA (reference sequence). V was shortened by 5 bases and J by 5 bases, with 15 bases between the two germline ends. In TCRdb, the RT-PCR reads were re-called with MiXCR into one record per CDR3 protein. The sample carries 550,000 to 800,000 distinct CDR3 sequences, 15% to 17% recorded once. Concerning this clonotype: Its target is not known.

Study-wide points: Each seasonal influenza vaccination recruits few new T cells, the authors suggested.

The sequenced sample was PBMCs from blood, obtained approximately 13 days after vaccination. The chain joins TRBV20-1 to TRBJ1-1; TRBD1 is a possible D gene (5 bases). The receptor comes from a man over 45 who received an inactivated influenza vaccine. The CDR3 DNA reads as TGCAGTGCTCCGGGGGAAAGAGGTACTGAAGCTTTCTTT. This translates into CSAPGERGTEAFF.